This TCR beta chain was identified during a study of response to subunit inactivated influenza vaccine. Overall study findings and caveats: The authors suggested that every seasonal influenza vaccination recruits few new T cells.

This clonotype was seen at least ten times. The target antigen is unknown. A single record per CDR3 protein comes from TCRdb applying MiXCR to the RT-PCR reads. Of approximately 730,000 distinct CDR3 sequences in the sample, roughly 13% were seen once. CDR1 is MGHDK and CDR2 is SYGVNS in the germline V gene. The ends were cut back, 5 bases at V and 1 base at J, with 8 bases in the middle. There are 13 residues in the CDR3. Sample: PBMCs from blood, taken less than 15 days before vaccination. The receptor's source is a man in his fifties or sixties who received an inactivated influenza vaccine. The chain joins TRBV25-1 to TRBJ1-2, with D perhaps matching TRBD1 (6 bases). The CDR3 DNA reads as TGTGCCAGCAGTCGAGGGGGTAACTATGGCTACACCTTC. Translation gives CASSRGGNYGYTF.